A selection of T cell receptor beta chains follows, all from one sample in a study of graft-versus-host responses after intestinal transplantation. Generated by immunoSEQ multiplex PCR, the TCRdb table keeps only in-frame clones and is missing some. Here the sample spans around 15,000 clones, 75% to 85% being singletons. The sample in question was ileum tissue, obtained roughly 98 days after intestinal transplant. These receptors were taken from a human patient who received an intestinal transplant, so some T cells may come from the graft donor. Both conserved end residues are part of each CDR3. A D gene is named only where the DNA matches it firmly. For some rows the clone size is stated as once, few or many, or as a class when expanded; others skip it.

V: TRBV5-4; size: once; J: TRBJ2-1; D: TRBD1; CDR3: CASSSRDRGVDEQFF; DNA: TGTGCCAGCAGCTCCCGGGACAGGGGAGTCGATGAGCAGTTCTTC
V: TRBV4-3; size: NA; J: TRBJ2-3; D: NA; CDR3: CASSQDRYTQYF; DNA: TGCGCCAGCAGCCAAGACAGATATACGCAGTATTTT
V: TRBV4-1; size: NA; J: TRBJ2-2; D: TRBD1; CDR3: CASSHHGTAGELFF; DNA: TGTGCCAGCAGCCACCACGGGACAGCCGGGGAGCTGTTTTTT
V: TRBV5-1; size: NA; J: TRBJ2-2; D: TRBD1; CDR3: CASRRTGNTGELFF; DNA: TGCGCCAGCAGACGGACAGGGAACACCGGGGAGCTGTTTTTT
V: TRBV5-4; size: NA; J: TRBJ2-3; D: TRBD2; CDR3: CASSSGTSGTISTDTQYF; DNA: TGTGCCAGCAGCAGCGGGACTAGCGGGACTATTAGCACAGATACGCAGTATTTT
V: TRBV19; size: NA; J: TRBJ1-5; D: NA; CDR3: CASTCCAKGNQPQHF; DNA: TGTGCCAGTACCTGCTGTGCGAAGGGCAATCAGCCCCAGCATTTT
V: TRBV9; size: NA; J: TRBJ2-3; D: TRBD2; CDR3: CASSVRLAESTDTQYF; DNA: TGTGCCAGCAGCGTAAGGCTAGCGGAAAGCACAGATACGCAGTATTTT
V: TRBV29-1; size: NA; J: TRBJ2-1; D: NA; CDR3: CSVDPWGGTYNEQFF; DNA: TGCAGCGTTGACCCCTGGGGCGGGACCTACAATGAGCAGTTCTTC
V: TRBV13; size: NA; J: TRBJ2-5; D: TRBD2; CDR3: CASSLWLAGVEETQYF; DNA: TGTGCCAGCAGCTTATGGCTAGCGGGAGTTGAAGAGACCCAGTACTTC
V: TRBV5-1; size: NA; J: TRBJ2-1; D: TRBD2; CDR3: CASSLVWTSGSRQFF; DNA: TGCGCCAGCAGCTTGGTTTGGACTAGCGGGAGTCGGCAGTTCTTC
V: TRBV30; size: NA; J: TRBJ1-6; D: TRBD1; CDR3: CAWSLKGQYNSPLHF; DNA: TGTGCCTGGAGTTTAAAGGGACAGTATAATTCACCCCTCCACTTT
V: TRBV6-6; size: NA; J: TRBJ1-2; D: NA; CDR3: CASRLPRAGYGYTF; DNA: TGTGCCAGCAGGCTCCCGAGGGCGGGCTATGGCTACACCTTC
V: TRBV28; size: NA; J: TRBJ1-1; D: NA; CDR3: CATDRPNTEAFF; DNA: TGTGCCACCGACCGCCCGAACACTGAAGCTTTCTTT
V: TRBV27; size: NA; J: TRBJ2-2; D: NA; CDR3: CASRPGEYTGELFF; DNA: TGTGCCAGCAGACCGGGGGAATACACCGGGGAGCTGTTTTTT
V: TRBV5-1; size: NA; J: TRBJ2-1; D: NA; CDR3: CASSLVQGGYNEQFF; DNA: TGCGCCAGCAGCTTGGTCCAGGGGGGATACAATGAGCAGTTCTTC
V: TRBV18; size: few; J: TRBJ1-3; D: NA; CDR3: CASSPDVMRARGNTIYF; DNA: TGTGCCAGCTCACCAGACGTAATGAGGGCTCGAGGAAACACCATATATTTT
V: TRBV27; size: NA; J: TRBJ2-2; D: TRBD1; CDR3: CASSYRGLGELFF; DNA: TGTGCCAGCAGTTACAGGGGTCTTGGGGAGCTGTTTTTT
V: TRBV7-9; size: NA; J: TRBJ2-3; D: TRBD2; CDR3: CASSLVITSGGGTDTQYF; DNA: TGTGCCAGCAGCTTAGTAATCACTAGCGGGGGCGGCACAGATACGCAGTATTTT
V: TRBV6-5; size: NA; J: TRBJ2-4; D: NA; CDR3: CASSPRPRVVDIQYF; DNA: TGTGCCAGCAGTCCCCGGCCCAGGGTGGTGGACATTCAGTACTTC
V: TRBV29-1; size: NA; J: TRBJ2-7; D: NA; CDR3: CSVDKGPDYEQYF; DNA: TGCAGCGTTGATAAAGGACCAGACTACGAGCAGTACTTC
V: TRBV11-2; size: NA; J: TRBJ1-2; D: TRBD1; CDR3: CASSRTGGNYGYTF; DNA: TGTGCCAGCAGCCGGACAGGGGGGAACTATGGCTACACCTTC
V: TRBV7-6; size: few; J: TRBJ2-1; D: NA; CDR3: CASSLYGETGYNEQFF; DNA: TGTGCCAGCAGCTTATACGGGGAAACCGGGTACAATGAGCAGTTCTTC
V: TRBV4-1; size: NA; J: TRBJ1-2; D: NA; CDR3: CASGPGPGGYGYTF; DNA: TGCGCCAGCGGCCCAGGCCCGGGAGGCTATGGCTACACCTTC
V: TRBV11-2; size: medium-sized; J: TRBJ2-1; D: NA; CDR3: CASSQIAYNEQFF; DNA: TGTGCCAGCAGTCAAATCGCCTACAATGAGCAGTTCTTC
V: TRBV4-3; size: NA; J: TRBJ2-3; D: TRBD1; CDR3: CASSQGRTGGWADTQYF; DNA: TGCGCCAGCAGCCAAGGTCGGACAGGGGGTTGGGCAGATACGCAGTATTTT
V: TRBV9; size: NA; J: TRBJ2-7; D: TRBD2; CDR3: CASSPRLAGSYEQYF; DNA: TGTGCCAGCAGTCCCCGACTAGCGGGTTCCTACGAGCAGTACTTC
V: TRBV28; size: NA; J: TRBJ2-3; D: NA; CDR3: CASSTFPGGTDTQYF; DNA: TGTGCCAGCAGTACCTTCCCAGGCGGCACAGATACGCAGTATTTT
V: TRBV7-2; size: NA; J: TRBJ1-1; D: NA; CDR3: CASSLDPNTEAFF; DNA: TGTGCCAGCAGCTTAGACCCGAACACTGAAGCTTTCTTT
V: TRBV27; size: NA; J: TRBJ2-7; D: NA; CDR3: CASSSLRRDSVWEQYF; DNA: TGTGCCAGCAGTAGTTTGCGGCGGGACAGTGTGTGGGAGCAGTACTTC
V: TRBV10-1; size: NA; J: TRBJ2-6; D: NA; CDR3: CARGAQTLAGANVLTF; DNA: TGCGCCCGGGGGGCGCAAACCCTCGCTGGGGCCAACGTCCTGACTTTC
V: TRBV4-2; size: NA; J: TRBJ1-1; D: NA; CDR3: CASSQGGSKTGEVAFF; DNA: TGTGCCAGCAGCCAAGGCGGCTCTAAAACGGGGGAAGTAGCTTTCTTT
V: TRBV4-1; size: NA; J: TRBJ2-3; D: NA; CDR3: CASSQVLMDHLSDTQYF; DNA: TGCGCCAGCAGCCAAGTGCTCATGGATCATCTTTCCGATACGCAGTATTTT
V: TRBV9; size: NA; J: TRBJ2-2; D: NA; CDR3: CASSVASVNTGELFF; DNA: TGTGCCAGCAGCGTGGCCAGCGTGAACACCGGGGAGCTGTTTTTT
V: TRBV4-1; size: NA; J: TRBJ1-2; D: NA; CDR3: CASSQRTENPYYGYTF; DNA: TGCGCCAGCAGCCAACGGACAGAAAACCCGTACTATGGCTACACCTTC
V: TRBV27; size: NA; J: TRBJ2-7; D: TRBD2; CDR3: CASSDFPSGTSGEIGSYEQYF; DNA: TGTGCCAGCAGTGACTTCCCTTCCGGGACTAGCGGGGAGATCGGCTCCTACGAGCAGTACTTC
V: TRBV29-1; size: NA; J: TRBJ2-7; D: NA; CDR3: CSVEVGRKGYSYEQYF; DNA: TGCAGCGTTGAGGTGGGTCGGAAGGGGTACTCCTACGAGCAGTACTTC
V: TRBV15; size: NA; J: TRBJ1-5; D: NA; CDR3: CATSRGRASNQPQHF; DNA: TGTGCCACCAGCAGAGGAAGGGCTAGCAATCAGCCCCAGCATTTT
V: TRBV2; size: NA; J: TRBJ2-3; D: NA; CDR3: CASSEERLAISTDTQYF; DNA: TGTGCCAGCAGTGAAGAAAGGCTAGCGATAAGCACAGATACGCAGTATTTT
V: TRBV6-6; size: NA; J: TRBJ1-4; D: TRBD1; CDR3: CASSRETGGGEKLFF; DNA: TGTGCCAGCAGTCGAGAGACAGGGGGCGGTGAAAAACTGTTTTTT
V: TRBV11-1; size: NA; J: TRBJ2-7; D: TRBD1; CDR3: CASSQGQGVSYEQYF; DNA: TGTGCCAGCAGCCAGGGACAGGGGGTCTCCTACGAGCAGTACTTC
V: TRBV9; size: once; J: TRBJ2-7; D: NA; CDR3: CASSVGFATSYEQYF; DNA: TGTGCCAGCAGCGTAGGATTTGCCACCTCCTACGAGCAGTACTTC
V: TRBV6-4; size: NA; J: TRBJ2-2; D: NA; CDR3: CASSDRDNTGELFF; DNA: TGTGCCAGCAGTGACCGGGACAACACCGGGGAGCTGTTTTTT
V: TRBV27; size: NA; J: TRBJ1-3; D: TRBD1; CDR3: CASSNDREIHTIYF; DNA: TGTGCCAGCAGCAACGACAGGGAAATACACACCATATATTTT
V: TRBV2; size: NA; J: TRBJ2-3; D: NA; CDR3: CASSFLGSPTDTQYF; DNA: TGTGCCAGCAGCTTTTTAGGCAGCCCGACAGATACGCAGTATTTT
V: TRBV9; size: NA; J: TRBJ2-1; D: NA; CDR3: CASSVRRISSYNEQFF; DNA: TGTGCCAGCAGCGTACGGCGGATTAGCTCCTACAATGAGCAGTTCTTC